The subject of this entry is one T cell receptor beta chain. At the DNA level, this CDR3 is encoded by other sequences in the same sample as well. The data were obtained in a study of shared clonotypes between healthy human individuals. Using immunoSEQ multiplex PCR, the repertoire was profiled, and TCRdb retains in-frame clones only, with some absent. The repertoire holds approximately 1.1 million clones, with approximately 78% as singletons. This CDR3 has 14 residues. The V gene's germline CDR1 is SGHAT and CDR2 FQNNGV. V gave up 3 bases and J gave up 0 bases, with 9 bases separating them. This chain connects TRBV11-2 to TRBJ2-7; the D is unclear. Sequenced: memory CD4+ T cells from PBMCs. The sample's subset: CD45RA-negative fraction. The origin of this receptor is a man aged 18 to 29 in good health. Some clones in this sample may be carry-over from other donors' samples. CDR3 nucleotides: TGTGCCAGCAGCTTGGGTCTGAGCTCCTACGAGCAGTACTTC. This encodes CASSLGLSSYEQYF.